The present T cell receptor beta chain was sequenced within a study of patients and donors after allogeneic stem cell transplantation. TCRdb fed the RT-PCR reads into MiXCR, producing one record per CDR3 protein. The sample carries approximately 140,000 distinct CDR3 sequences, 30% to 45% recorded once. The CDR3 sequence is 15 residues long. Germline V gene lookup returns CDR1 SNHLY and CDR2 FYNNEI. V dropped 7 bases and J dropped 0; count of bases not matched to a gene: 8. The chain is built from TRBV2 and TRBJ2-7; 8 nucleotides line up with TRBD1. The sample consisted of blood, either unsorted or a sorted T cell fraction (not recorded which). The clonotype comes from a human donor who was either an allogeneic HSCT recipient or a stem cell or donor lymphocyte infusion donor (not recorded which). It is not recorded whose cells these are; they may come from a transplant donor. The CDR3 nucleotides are TGTGCCAGCAATTTGGGACAGGTCAGCTCCTACGAGCAGTACGTC. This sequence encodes CASNLGQVSSYEQYV.